This T cell receptor (beta chain) is from a study of blood T cell repertoires in COVID-19. Study in general: Italy, Spain and the United States were the sources of the convalescent and acute COVID-19 samples. The analysed material was cDNA or gDNA that came from T cells, B-cell-depleted T cells, or PBMCs.

The assay was immunoSEQ multiplex PCR, and TCRdb's table has in-frame clones only and misses some. The data hold around 63,000 clones, with around 81% observed a single time. The trim removed 5 bases at V and 1 base at J, leaving 1 base unmatched. The CDR3 totals 13 residues. In germline, CDR1 is MNHEY, CDR2 SVGAGI. Sequenced: peripheral blood. The receptor's source is a woman over 75 with active or convalescent COVID-19. The J gene is TRBJ1-1, the V gene TRBV6-5; 7 bases fit TRBD1. The CDR3 DNA is TGTGCCAGCAGTCAGGGGGAGAACACTGAAGCTTTCTTT. Residues: CASSQGENTEAFF.